A single sample gave rise to the 29 T cell receptor beta chains below, sequenced in a study of T cell responses to AZD1222 COVID-19 vaccine. Sequenced by immunoSEQ multiplex PCR; TCRdb stores in-frame clones only, minus some. The profile shows approximately 200,000 clones, approximately 91% of them singletons. The source material was peripheral blood, sampled 28 days after the second AZD1222 dose. The receptors come from an adult who received the AZD1222 COVID-19 vaccine.

The V and J genes are TRBV3-1 (or the pseudogene TRBV3-2) and TRBJ1-2; 7 bases are shared with TRBD1. J was trimmed by 4 bases and V by 4 bases; bases with no gene match: 6. The CDR3 sequence is 14 residues long. The germline V gene encodes CDR1 LGHDT and CDR2 YNNKEL (reference sequence). CDR3 sequence (DNA): TGTGCCAGCAGCCTCCGACAGGGAAGCTATGGCTACACCTTC. As protein: CASSLRQGSYGYTF.

The chain uses TRBV2 and TRBJ2-3; no clear D. The CDR3 consists of 17 residues. Trimming left V 4 bases short and J 2 bases short, with 19 bases between. Germline V lookup: CDR1 SNHLY, CDR2 FYNNEI. The CDR3 DNA reads TGTGCCAGCAGTGTTCGAAGGACGCGGCGGCTCACAGATACGCAGTATTTT. Protein: CASSVRRTRRLTDTQYF.

This chain joins TRBV30 and TRBJ1-1; a possible D gene is TRBD1 (6 bases). The germline V gene encodes CDR1 GTSNPN and CDR2 SVGIG (reference sequence). Trimming stripped 4 bases from V and 2 bases from J, with 11 bases between. The CDR3 loop spans 13 amino acids. In DNA form, the CDR3 reads TGTGCCTGGATTGGACAGCTCAACACTGAAGCTTTCTTT. Amino acids: CAWIGQLNTEAFF.

This chain's CDR3 is CASSTDLAEAFF. CDR3 DNA sequence: TGTGCCAGCAGTACCGATCTTGCTGAAGCTTTCTTT. This chain connects TRBV6-5 to TRBJ1-1, with D uncertain. V lost 5 bases, J lost 6 bases, and 10 bases lay in between. The CDR3 is 12 residues long. Germline V gene sequence: CDR1 MNHEY, CDR2 SVGAGI.

The V call is TRBV27, the J call TRBJ2-7; no clear D. The CDR3 length is 13 residues. Germline loops: CDR1 MNHEY, CDR2 SMNVEV (reference sequence). Trimming left V 3 bases short and J 3 bases short, with 9 bases between. CDR3 amino acids: CASSFGRFYEQYF. Here the CDR3 DNA reads TGTGCCAGCAGTTTTGGCAGGTTCTACGAGCAGTACTTC.

Only a few counts were recorded for this clone. The chain carries TRBV29-1 and TRBJ1-3; 11 bases agree with TRBD1. Germline CDR1 and CDR2: SQVTM and ANQGSEA. CDR3 size: 14 residues. V lost 7 bases, J lost 4 bases, and 6 bases stayed unmatched. CDR3 in DNA: TGCAGCGCCATGGACAGGGGGCGAGGAAACACCATATATTTT. Protein sequence: CSAMDRGRGNTIYF.

The rearrangement links TRBV5-1 to TRBJ2-1; 8 bases line up with TRBD2. Germline CDR1 is SGHRS and CDR2 is YFSETQ. V dropped 6 bases and J dropped 6; count of bases not matched to a gene: 11. The CDR3 is 15 amino acids. The CDR3 spells CASKANLAGGNEQFF. The CDR3 DNA reads TGCGCCAGCAAGGCCAACCTAGCGGGCGGCAATGAGCAGTTCTTC.

This clone occurred once. V gene TRBV28 combines with J gene TRBJ1-5; D remains unclear. Deletions cut 3 bases from V and 6 bases from J, with 15 bases between. CDR1 MDHEN and CDR2 SYDVKM come from the germline V gene. This CDR3 is built from 15 residues. CDR3 bases: TGTGCCAGCAGTTTCGCCGGGTCCATAGGTCAGCCCCAGCATTTT. Protein sequence: CASSFAGSIGQPQHF. Variable domain in full (rest from reference TRBV28 and TRBJ1-5): DVKVTQSSRYLVKRTGEKVFLECVQDMDHENMFWYRQDPGLGLRLIYFSYDVKMKEKGDIPEGYSVSREKKERFSLILESASTNQTSMYLCASSFAGSIGQPQHFGDGTRLSIL.

This rearrangement joins TRBV15 to TRBJ2-1, with TRBD2 identical over 9 bases. Germline V gene sequence: CDR1 LNHNV, CDR2 YYDKDF (reference sequence). The CDR3 extends over 16 amino acids. V gave up 2 bases and J gave up 8 bases; unmatched junction bases: 10. The CDR3 protein is CATSRLGAGGIDEQFF. The CDR3 DNA sequence: TGTGCCACCAGCAGACTCGGAGCGGGAGGTATCGATGAGCAGTTCTTC.

This chain connects TRBV12-3 or TRBV12-4 to TRBJ2-3; D is unresolved. Trimming took off 4 bases at V and 0 bases at J, with 5 bases between the two ends. CDR3 length equals 13 residues. DNA of the CDR3: TGTGCCAGCAGTTCTCCTAGCACAGATACGCAGTATTTT. Translated, it gives CASSSPSTDTQYF.

The rearrangement links TRBV7-2 to TRBJ2-7; TRBD1 is a possible D gene (5 bases). The CDR3 is made up of 14 amino acids. V lost 3 bases to trimming and J lost 4 bases, with 13 bases between them. The V gene's germline CDR1 is SGHTA and CDR2 FQGNSA. The CDR3 nucleotides read TGTGCCAGCAGCTTGGGCAGGGATCTTTACGAGCAGTACTTC. Protein product: CASSLGRDLYEQYF.

This chain links TRBV5-1 with TRBJ2-6; 7 bases agree with TRBD1. The CDR3 has 18 amino acids. With V trimmed by 0 bases and J by 2 bases, 8 bases remained unmatched. Germline V lookup: CDR1 SGHRS, CDR2 YFSETQ. The CDR3 coding sequence is TGCGCCAGCAGCTTGGATACCATCGGGACAGCTGGGGCCAACGTCCTGACTTTC. Its translation: CASSLDTIGTAGANVLTF.

J is TRBJ2-1 and V is TRBV27; the match to TRBD2 covers 9 bases. The CDR3 contains 17 residues. Per germline, CDR1 MNHEY and CDR2 SMNVEV (reference sequence). With V trimmed by 5 bases and J by 6 bases, 14 bases remained unmatched. The DNA for the CDR3 is TGTGCCAGCAGTATGCTTAGCGGGAGATTTGCCCTCAATGAGCAGTTCTTC. Translating gives CASSMLSGRFALNEQFF.

V gene TRBV9 combines with J gene TRBJ1-4; a possible D gene is TRBD1 (5 bases). The CDR3 contains 15 residues. The germline V gene encodes CDR1 SGDLS and CDR2 YYNGEE. Trimming took off 1 base at V and 5 bases at J, with 12 bases between the two ends. CDR3: CASSVRGAVNEKLFF. CDR3 sequence (DNA): TGTGCCAGCAGCGTAAGAGGGGCGGTGAATGAAAAACTGTTTTTT. Together with reference TRBV9 and TRBJ1-4, the CDR3 gives the full variable domain: DSGVTQTPKHLITATGQRVTLRCSPRSGDLSVYWYQQSLDQGLQFLIQYYNGEERAKGNILERFSAQQFPDLHSELNLSSLELGDSALYFCASSVRGAVNEKLFFGSGTQLSVL.

The V gene is TRBV4-1, the J gene TRBJ2-7; 14 nucleotides match TRBD2. The CDR3 has 15 amino acids. The V segment lost 4 bases and the J segment 2 bases; nucleotides outside the gene matches: 1. CDR1 is MGHRA, CDR2 YSYEKL, per germline. DNA of the CDR3: TGCGCCAGCAGCCCGACTAGCGGGAGGGCCTACGAGCAGTACTTC. Its translation is CASSPTSGRAYEQYF.

The chain carries TRBV7-3 and TRBJ2-7; D remains ambiguous. The CDR3 loop spans 13 amino acids. The V end lost 2 bases, the J end lost 4 bases, and 9 bases lay between the germline ends. Germline V CDR1 and CDR2: SGHTA, FQGTGA. CDR3 in amino acids: CASSLSDGYEQYF. In nucleotides, the CDR3 is TGTGCCAGCAGCTTATCGGACGGATACGAGCAGTACTTC.

This chain uses TRBV7-2 with TRBJ1-2; TRBD1 matches at 7 bases. The CDR3 length is 15 residues. The ends lost 3 bases at V and 4 bases at J; junction bases unmatched: 8. CDR1 is SGHTA, CDR2 FQGNSA, per germline. DNA for the CDR3: TGTGCCAGCAGCTTTCAAGAGGGGGCTGGCTATGGCTACACCTTC. Amino acids: CASSFQEGAGYGYTF. Drawing the rest from reference TRBV7-2 and TRBJ1-2, the complete variable domain is GAGVSQSPSNKVTEKGKDVELRCDPISGHTALYWYRQSLGQGLEFLIYFQGNSAPDKSGLPSDRFSAERTGGSVSTLTIQRTQQEDSAVYLCASSFQEGAGYGYTFGSGTRLTVV.

The J gene is TRBJ2-7, the V gene TRBV6-5; 12 bases align to TRBD2. Germline loops: CDR1 MNHEY, CDR2 SVGAGI. There are 14 residues in the CDR3. Trimming took 6 bases from V and 5 from J; bases not matched to a gene: 5. CDR3 loop: CASRETSGSHEQYF. The DNA of the CDR3 is TGTGCCAGCAGGGAGACTAGCGGGAGTCACGAGCAGTACTTC.

V and J are TRBV7-9 and TRBJ2-1, with TRBD2 matching over 11 bases. This CDR3 comprises 16 residues. Trimming took 3 bases from V and 9 from J; bases not matched to a gene: 10. CDR1 is SEHNR and CDR2 is FQNEAQ in the germline V gene (reference sequence). The CDR3 nucleotides are TGTGCCAGCAGCTTGTCTTCTAGCGGGAGGCGTCGTGAGCAGTTCTTC. As protein: CASSLSSSGRRREQFF.

The chain carries TRBV5-1 and TRBJ2-3; 7 bases fit TRBD2. This CDR3 has 17 residues. Germline V lookup: CDR1 SGHRS, CDR2 YFSETQ. V shed 3 bases and J 0 bases; nucleotides not matched to a gene: 10. CDR3: CASSSGGSLTSTDTQYF. The DNA for the CDR3 is TGCGCCAGCAGCTCCGGCGGGAGTCTGACTAGCACAGATACGCAGTATTTT.

In this sample, this clone turned up once. The rearrangement joins TRBV30 to TRBJ1-5; TRBD1 aligns across 9 bases. The CDR3 extends over 12 amino acids. Germline V gene sequence: CDR1 GTSNPN, CDR2 SVGIG (reference sequence). With 7 bases clipped from V and 5 bases from J, the junction kept 3 bases outside the gene matches. CDR3 DNA sequence: TGTGCCTCGGGACAGGGTCATCAGCCCCAGCATTTT. It specifies CASGQGHQPQHF.

The chain employs TRBV7-9 and TRBJ1-3; D uncertain. This CDR3 spans 14 amino acids. Germline CDR1 is SEHNR and CDR2 is FQNEAQ (reference sequence). Deletions cut 3 bases from V and 0 bases from J, with 6 bases between. Written as DNA, the CDR3 is TGTGCCAGCAGCTTTTCGATCTCTGGAAACACCATATATTTT. Translation gives CASSFSISGNTIYF.

The chain uses TRBV28 and TRBJ2-1, with 9 bases fitting TRBD2. The length of the CDR3 is 15 residues. The ends lost 3 bases at V and 8 bases at J; junction bases unmatched: 8. The germline V gene has CDR1 MDHEN and CDR2 SYDVKM. CDR3 nucleotide sequence: TGTGCCAGCAGTTTTGCGGGAGGGACCTCTCATGAGCAGTTCTTC. It translates to CASSFAGGTSHEQFF.

The J gene is TRBJ2-7, the V gene TRBV10-3; TRBD1 matches 11 bases. Looked up from germline, CDR1 is ENHRY and CDR2 is SYGVKD. J was trimmed by 6 bases and V by 7 bases; bases with no gene match: 8. CDR3 length equals 14 residues. For the CDR3, the DNA is TGTGCCATCACCAAAGGACAGGGGGCGGCCGAGCAGTACTTC. Amino acids: CAITKGQGAAEQYF.

The gene calls are TRBV12-5 and TRBJ2-7, with D uncertain. CDR3 size: 12 residues. Germline V gives CDR1 LGHNT, CDR2 FRNRAP. V dropped 2 bases and J dropped 7 bases, with 9 bases sitting between them. CDR3 loop: CASGLKPREQYF. CDR3 DNA: TGTGCTAGTGGTTTGAAGCCCCGGGAGCAGTACTTC.

The chain combines TRBV5-8 with TRBJ1-1, with 8 bases identical to TRBD1. The CDR3 is made up of 15 amino acids. The V gene's germline CDR1 is SGHTS and CDR2 YDEGEE. V was pared by 0 bases and J by 8 bases, with 9 bases of the junction left unmatched. The CDR3: CASSLDRIRTGEAFF. The CDR3 nucleotides read TGTGCCAGCAGCTTGGATAGGATTCGGACAGGGGAAGCTTTCTTT.

This chain connects TRBV7-3 to TRBJ1-6, with D hard to call. This CDR3 contains 14 residues. Germline V gene lookup returns CDR1 SGHTA and CDR2 FQGTGA. V was cut by 4 bases and J by 10 bases, with 14 bases left in between. The CDR3 DNA reads TGTGCCAGCAGCTACGGACGGCACCCCTCACCCCTCCACTTT. Protein product: CASSYGRHPSPLHF.

The J gene is TRBJ2-5, the V gene TRBV3-1 (or the pseudogene TRBV3-2); 7 bases line up with TRBD2. With V trimmed by 6 bases and J by 4 bases, 20 bases remained unmatched. CDR3 length equals 18 residues. Germline values: CDR1 LGHDT, CDR2 YNNKEL (reference sequence). Written as DNA, the CDR3 is TGTGCCAGCAGTCTCCGGGCTGGGGGGGGACGATGGGCAGAGACCCAGTACTTC. Encoded protein: CASSLRAGGGRWAETQYF.

Concerning this clone: At one end the junction does not follow the germline gene, possibly because of a read error. CDR3 loop: CASSREGGPQETQYF. CDR3 coding DNA: TGTGCTAGCAGCCGCGAGGGGGGTCCCCAAGAGACCCAGTACTTC. The J gene is TRBJ2-5, the V gene TRBV7-7; either TRBD1 or TRBD2 may supply D (6 bases each). Per the germline V gene, CDR1 is SSHAT and CDR2 is FNYEAQ (reference sequence). The CDR3 contains 15 residues.